These T cell receptor beta chains were read from a single sample in a study of blood T cells in healthy people across ages. From the 5' RACE reads, TCRdb called clonotypes with MiXCR, one entry per CDR3 protein. The sample shows 800,000 to 950,000 distinct CDR3 sequences, approximately 32% of them seen only once. These same data were also listed under a study on T cells of mothers and their children.

The sequencing input was blood. These receptors came from a woman between 35 and 50 years old in good health. Each CDR3 is given without its conserved first and last residue. The order of the fields is V gene, clone size, J gene, CDR3 protein. Rows may omit the clone size; those that give it use once, few, many or a size class.

v_call: TRBV7-2; clone_size: NA; j_call: TRBJ1-6; cdr3_aa: ASSSPPGHYNSPLH
v_call: TRBV28; clone_size: few; j_call: TRBJ2-3; cdr3_aa: ASSYSGGSPAQY
v_call: TRBV9; clone_size: NA; j_call: TRBJ2-5; cdr3_aa: ASSVEASGAPQETQY
v_call: TRBV24-1; clone_size: few; j_call: TRBJ2-3; cdr3_aa: ATSDLRGRTDTQY
v_call: TRBV5-1; clone_size: NA; j_call: TRBJ2-7; cdr3_aa: ASGGDGDYEQY
v_call: TRBV24-1; clone_size: NA; j_call: TRBJ2-3; cdr3_aa: ATSVSGGNTQY
v_call: TRBV29-1; clone_size: many; j_call: TRBJ1-2; cdr3_aa: SVEDRGGGYT
v_call: TRBV4-2; clone_size: few; j_call: TRBJ2-5; cdr3_aa: ASSQDSTKETQY
v_call: TRBV4-1; clone_size: NA; j_call: TRBJ1-1; cdr3_aa: ASSQEGGQGASMNTEAF
v_call: TRBV7-6; clone_size: many; j_call: TRBJ2-5; cdr3_aa: ASSKTGLAGRETQY